This is a list of T cell receptor beta chains from one sample in a study of T cell responses to AZD1222 COVID-19 vaccine. Sequenced by immunoSEQ multiplex PCR; TCRdb stores in-frame clones only, minus some. The data contain about 120,000 clones, over 85% of them singletons. The specimen was peripheral blood, collected on day 0 of AZD1222 vaccination. These receptors were obtained from an adult in good health. Both conserved end residues are part of each CDR3. Fields, in order: CDR3 length, D gene, V gene, J gene, CDR3 protein. The D gene is left open where the match is weak.

CDR3 length: 14
D gene: NA
V gene: TRBV18
J gene: TRBJ1-3
CDR3 protein: CASSPLKSGNTIYF

CDR3 length: 10
D gene: NA
V gene: TRBV11-2
J gene: TRBJ2-3
CDR3 protein: CASSLATQYF

CDR3 length: 16
D gene: TRBD2
V gene: TRBV15
J gene: TRBJ2-1
CDR3 protein: CATSRQTSGRGNEQFF

CDR3 length: 19
D gene: TRBD2
V gene: TRBV4-1
J gene: TRBJ2-3
CDR3 protein: CASSQDRIRVAGVPDTQYF

CDR3 length: 13
D gene: TRBD2
V gene: TRBV10-3
J gene: TRBJ2-7
CDR3 protein: CAISKTSGYEQYF

CDR3 length: 15
D gene: NA
V gene: TRBV6-5
J gene: TRBJ1-5
CDR3 protein: CASSRSGGNNQPQHF

CDR3 length: 15
D gene: TRBD2
V gene: TRBV7-9
J gene: TRBJ2-1
CDR3 protein: CASSPGTSGSYEQFF

CDR3 length: 13
D gene: NA
V gene: TRBV4-1
J gene: TRBJ1-2
CDR3 protein: CASSQAELYGYTF

CDR3 length: 15
D gene: NA
V gene: TRBV28
J gene: TRBJ2-7
CDR3 protein: CASSFFAGRSYEQYF

CDR3 length: 14
D gene: NA
V gene: TRBV30
J gene: TRBJ1-2
CDR3 protein: CAWSAGLVVSGYTF

CDR3 length: 13
D gene: NA
V gene: TRBV5-1
J gene: TRBJ1-2
CDR3 protein: CASSLSTSGGYTF

CDR3 length: 14
D gene: NA
V gene: TRBV6-2/TRBV6-3
J gene: TRBJ1-5
CDR3 protein: CASSYSLVGQPQHF

CDR3 length: 15
D gene: TRBD2
V gene: TRBV5-1
J gene: TRBJ2-1
CDR3 protein: CASSLAGDDGNEQFF

CDR3 length: 16
D gene: NA
V gene: TRBV2
J gene: TRBJ1-6
CDR3 protein: CASSGTGRFLTSPLHF

CDR3 length: 14
D gene: NA
V gene: TRBV19
J gene: TRBJ1-1
CDR3 protein: CASSLTGVGAEAFF

CDR3 length: 15
D gene: NA
V gene: TRBV9
J gene: TRBJ1-5
CDR3 protein: CASSVTGGSNQPQHF

CDR3 length: 16
D gene: TRBD2
V gene: TRBV4-2
J gene: TRBJ2-4
CDR3 protein: CASSQVAERGVNIQYF

CDR3 length: 18
D gene: NA
V gene: TRBV5-6
J gene: TRBJ1-1
CDR3 protein: CASSPRPQLQGFYTEAFF

CDR3 length: 13
D gene: NA
V gene: TRBV4-1
J gene: TRBJ2-5
CDR3 protein: CASSPRAGETQYF

CDR3 length: 16
D gene: NA
V gene: TRBV6-1
J gene: TRBJ2-7
CDR3 protein: CASSEVRGLSSYEQYF

CDR3 length: 15
D gene: TRBD1
V gene: TRBV12-5
J gene: TRBJ2-1
CDR3 protein: CASGLGQGRSGEQFF

CDR3 length: 14
D gene: NA
V gene: TRBV5-4
J gene: TRBJ1-1
CDR3 protein: CASSFVGAETEAFF

CDR3 length: 16
D gene: NA
V gene: TRBV19
J gene: TRBJ1-2
CDR3 protein: CASSPGGGRNNYGYTF

CDR3 length: 13
D gene: NA
V gene: TRBV7-9
J gene: TRBJ2-7
CDR3 protein: CASSRDQGYEQYF

CDR3 length: 13
D gene: NA
V gene: TRBV15
J gene: TRBJ1-1
CDR3 protein: CATSRDGAAEAFF

CDR3 length: 13
D gene: TRBD1
V gene: TRBV6-6
J gene: TRBJ2-3
CDR3 protein: CASSYELGQGLNF

CDR3 length: 12
D gene: NA
V gene: TRBV6-5
J gene: TRBJ2-1
CDR3 protein: CASSYRRQVQFF

CDR3 length: 15
D gene: NA
V gene: TRBV18
J gene: TRBJ2-6
CDR3 protein: CASSPLEAGANVLTF

CDR3 length: 15
D gene: NA
V gene: TRBV13
J gene: TRBJ1-2
CDR3 protein: CASRIGGIELRGYTF

CDR3 length: 11
D gene: NA
V gene: TRBV7-9
J gene: TRBJ2-5
CDR3 protein: CASTPGQTQYF

CDR3 length: 13
D gene: TRBD1
V gene: TRBV15
J gene: TRBJ1-2
CDR3 protein: CATSAHGQAGYTF

CDR3 length: 16
D gene: TRBD1
V gene: TRBV19
J gene: TRBJ2-7
CDR3 protein: CASSIGQGTLDYEQYF

CDR3 length: 17
D gene: NA
V gene: TRBV10-3
J gene: TRBJ1-6
CDR3 protein: CAISESKGHGVNSPLHF

CDR3 length: 15
D gene: NA
V gene: TRBV2
J gene: TRBJ2-6
CDR3 protein: CASTIQGIGANVLTF